The present T cell receptor (beta chain) was sequenced within a study of blood T cell repertoires in COVID-19. Generated by immunoSEQ multiplex PCR, the TCRdb table keeps only in-frame clones and is missing some. The data hold hundreds of thousands of clones, with 86% observed a single time. Trimming took off 4 bases at V and 2 bases at J, with 6 bases between the two ends. The CDR3 spans 12 residues. From germline, CDR1 is SNHLY and CDR2 FYNNEI. V usage is TRBV2 and J usage is TRBJ2-7; TRBD2 is a possible D gene (5 bases). Specimen: PBMCs or T cells enriched from blood (not recorded which). The TCR comes from a woman between 45 and 65 years old who had recovered from COVID-19. DNA for the CDR3: TGTGCCAGCAGTGTGGGAGCCTACGAGCAGTACTTC. It codes for CASSVGAYEQYF.